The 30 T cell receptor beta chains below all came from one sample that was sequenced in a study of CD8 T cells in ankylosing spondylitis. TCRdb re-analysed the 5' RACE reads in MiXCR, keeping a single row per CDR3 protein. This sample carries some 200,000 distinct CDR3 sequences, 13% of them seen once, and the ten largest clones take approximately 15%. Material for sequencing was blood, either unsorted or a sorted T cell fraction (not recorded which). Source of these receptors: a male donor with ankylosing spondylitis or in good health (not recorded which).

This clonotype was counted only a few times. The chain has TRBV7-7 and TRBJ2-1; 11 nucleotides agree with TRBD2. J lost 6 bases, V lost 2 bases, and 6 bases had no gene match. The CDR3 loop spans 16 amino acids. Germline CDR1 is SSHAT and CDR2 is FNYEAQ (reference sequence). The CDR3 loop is CASSLSGLAGVNEQFF. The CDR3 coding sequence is TGTGCCAGCAGCTTAAGCGGACTAGCGGGTGTCAATGAGCAGTTCTTC.

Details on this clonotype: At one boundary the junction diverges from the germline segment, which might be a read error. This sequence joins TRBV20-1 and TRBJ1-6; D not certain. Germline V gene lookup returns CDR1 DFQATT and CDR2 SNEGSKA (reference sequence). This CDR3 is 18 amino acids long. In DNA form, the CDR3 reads TGCTGTGCTAGAGATCTTTCGGCCGTCAGCTCCTATAATTCACCCCTCCACTTT. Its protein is CCARDLSAVSSYNSPLHF.

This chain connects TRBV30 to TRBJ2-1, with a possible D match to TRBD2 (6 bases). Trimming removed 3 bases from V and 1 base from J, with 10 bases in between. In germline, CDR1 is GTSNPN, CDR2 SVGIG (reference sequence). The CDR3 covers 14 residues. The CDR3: CAWSFGGSYNEQFF. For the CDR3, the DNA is TGTGCCTGGAGCTTCGGGGGTTCCTACAATGAGCAGTTCTTC.

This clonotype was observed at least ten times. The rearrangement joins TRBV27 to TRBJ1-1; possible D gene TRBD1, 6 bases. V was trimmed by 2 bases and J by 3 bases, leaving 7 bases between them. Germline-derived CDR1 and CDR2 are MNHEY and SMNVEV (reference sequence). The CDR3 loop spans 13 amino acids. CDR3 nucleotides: TGTGCCAGCAGTTTACGGGGGCACACTGAAGCTTTCTTT. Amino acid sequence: CASSLRGHTEAFF.

In nucleotides, the CDR3 is TGTGCCAGCGGGGGCCAGTTAGGGTACGAGCAGTACTTC. Protein sequence: CASGGQLGYEQYF. The chain combines TRBV7-9 with TRBJ2-7; D perhaps matches TRBD1 (6 bases). Trimming took off 8 bases at V and 4 bases at J, with 15 bases between the two ends. This CDR3 contains 13 residues. CDR1 and CDR2 from the germline V gene are SEHNR and FQNEAQ (reference sequence). The variable domain in full, completed from reference TRBV7-9 and TRBJ2-7, reads DTGVSQNPRHKITKRGQNVTFRCDPISEHNRLYWYRQTLGQGPEFLTYFQNEAQLEKSRLLSDRFSAERPKGSFSTLEIQRTEQGDSAMYLCASGGQLGYEQYFGPGTRLTVT.

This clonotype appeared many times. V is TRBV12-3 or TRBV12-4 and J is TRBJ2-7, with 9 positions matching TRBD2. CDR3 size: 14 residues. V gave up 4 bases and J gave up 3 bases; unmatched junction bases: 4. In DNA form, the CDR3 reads TGTGCCAGCAGTTGGGATAGCGGGGGCTACGAGCAGTACTTC. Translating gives CASSWDSGGYEQYF.

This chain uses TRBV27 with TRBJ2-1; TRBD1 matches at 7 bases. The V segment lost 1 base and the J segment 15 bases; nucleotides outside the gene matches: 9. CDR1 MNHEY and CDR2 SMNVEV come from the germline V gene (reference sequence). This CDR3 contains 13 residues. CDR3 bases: TGTGCCAGCAGTTTATACCGGGACAGCTTAATGTTCTTC. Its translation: CASSLYRDSLMFF.

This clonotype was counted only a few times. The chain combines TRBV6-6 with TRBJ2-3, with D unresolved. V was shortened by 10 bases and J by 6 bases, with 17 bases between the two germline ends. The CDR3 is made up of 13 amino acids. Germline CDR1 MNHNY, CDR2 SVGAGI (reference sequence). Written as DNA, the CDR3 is TGTGCCACGTTGAGCAGGTCCATGGATACGCAGTATTTT. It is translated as CATLSRSMDTQYF.

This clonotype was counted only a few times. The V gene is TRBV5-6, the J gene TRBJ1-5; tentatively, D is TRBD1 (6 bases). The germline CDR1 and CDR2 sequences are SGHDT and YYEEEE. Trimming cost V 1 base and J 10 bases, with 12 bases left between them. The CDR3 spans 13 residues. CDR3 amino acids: CASSLTPGEPQHF. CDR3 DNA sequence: TGTGCCAGCAGCTTGACCCCAGGGGAACCCCAGCATTTT.

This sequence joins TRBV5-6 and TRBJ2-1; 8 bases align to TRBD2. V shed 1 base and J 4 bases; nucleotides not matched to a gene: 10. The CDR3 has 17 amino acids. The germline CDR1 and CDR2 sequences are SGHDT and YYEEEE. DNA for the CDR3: TGTGCCAGCAGCTTGTGGGTCTCGGGGGGGCCTTACAATGAGCAGTTCTTC. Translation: CASSLWVSGGPYNEQFF.

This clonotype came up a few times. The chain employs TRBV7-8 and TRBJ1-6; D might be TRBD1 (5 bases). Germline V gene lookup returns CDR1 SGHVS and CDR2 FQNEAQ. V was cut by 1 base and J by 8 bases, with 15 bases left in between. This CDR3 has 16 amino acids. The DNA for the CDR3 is TGTGCCAGCAGCTTAGTCAGGGCCGCGGGGGATTCACCCCTCCACTTT. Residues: CASSLVRAAGDSPLHF.

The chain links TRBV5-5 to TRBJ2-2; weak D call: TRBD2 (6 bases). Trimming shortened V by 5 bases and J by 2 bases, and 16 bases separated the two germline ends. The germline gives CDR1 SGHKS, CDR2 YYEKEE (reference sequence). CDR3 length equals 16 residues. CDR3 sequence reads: CASSPTGLPNTGELFF. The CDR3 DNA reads TGTGCCAGCAGTCCGACTGGACTACCTAACACCGGGGAGCTGTTTTTT.

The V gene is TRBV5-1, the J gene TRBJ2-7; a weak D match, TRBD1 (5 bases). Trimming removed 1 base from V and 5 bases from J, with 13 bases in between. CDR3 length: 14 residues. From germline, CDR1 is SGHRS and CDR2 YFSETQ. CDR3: CASSLFTGLHEQYF. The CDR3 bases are TGCGCCAGCAGCTTGTTTACAGGTCTCCACGAGCAGTACTTC. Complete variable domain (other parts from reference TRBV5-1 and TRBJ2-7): KAGVTQTPRYLIKTRGQQVTLSCSPISGHRSVSWYQQTPGQGLQFLFEYFSETQRNKGNFPGRFSGRQFSNSRSEMNVSTLELGDSALYLCASSLFTGLHEQYFGPGTRLTVT.

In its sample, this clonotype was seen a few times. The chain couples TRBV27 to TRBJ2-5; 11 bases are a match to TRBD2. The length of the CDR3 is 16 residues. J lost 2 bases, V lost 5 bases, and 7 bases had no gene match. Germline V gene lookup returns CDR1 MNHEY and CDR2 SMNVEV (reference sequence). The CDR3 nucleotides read TGTGCCAGCAGTGATGGAACTAGCGGGAGACAAGAGACCCAGTACTTC. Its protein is CASSDGTSGRQETQYF.

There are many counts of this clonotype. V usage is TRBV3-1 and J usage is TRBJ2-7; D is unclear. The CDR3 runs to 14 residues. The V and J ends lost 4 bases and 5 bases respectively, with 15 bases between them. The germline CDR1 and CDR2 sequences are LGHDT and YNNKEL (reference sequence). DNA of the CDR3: TGTGCCAGCAGCCCCGTAGGTTTAAGCAACGAGCAGTACTTC. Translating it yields CASSPVGLSNEQYF.

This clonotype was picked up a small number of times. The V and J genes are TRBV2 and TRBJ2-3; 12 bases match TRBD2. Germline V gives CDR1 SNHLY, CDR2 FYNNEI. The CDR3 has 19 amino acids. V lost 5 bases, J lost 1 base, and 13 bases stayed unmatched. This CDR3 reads CASSLWASGGASRTDTQYF. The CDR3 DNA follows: TGTGCCAGCAGTTTATGGGCTAGCGGGGGGGCCTCACGCACAGATACGCAGTATTTT.

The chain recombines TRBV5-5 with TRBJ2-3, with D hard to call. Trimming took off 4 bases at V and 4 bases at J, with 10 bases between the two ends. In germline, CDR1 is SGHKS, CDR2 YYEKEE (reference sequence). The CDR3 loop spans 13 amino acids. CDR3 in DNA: TGTGCCAGCAGCCCCTTAACCGCAGATACGCAGTATTTT. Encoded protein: CASSPLTADTQYF.

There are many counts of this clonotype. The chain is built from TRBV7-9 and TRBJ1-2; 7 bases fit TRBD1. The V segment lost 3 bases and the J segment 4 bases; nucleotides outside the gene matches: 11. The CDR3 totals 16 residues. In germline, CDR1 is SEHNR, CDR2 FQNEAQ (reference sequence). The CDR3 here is CASSFQSGQIVYGYTF. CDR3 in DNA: TGTGCCAGCAGCTTCCAATCGGGACAGATCGTCTATGGCTACACCTTC.

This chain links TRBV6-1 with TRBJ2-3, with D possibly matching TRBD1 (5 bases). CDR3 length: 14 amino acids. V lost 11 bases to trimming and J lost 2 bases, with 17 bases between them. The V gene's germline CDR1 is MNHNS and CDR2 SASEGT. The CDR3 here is CAGADSPTTDTQYF. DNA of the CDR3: TGTGCCGGAGCCGACAGCCCCACCACAGATACGCAGTATTTT.

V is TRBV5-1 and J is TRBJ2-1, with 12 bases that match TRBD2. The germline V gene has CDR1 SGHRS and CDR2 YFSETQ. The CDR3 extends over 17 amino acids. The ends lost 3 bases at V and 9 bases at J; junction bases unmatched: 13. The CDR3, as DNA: TGCGCCAGCAGCTACCTAGCGGGGGGGCCAGCCATGGCTGAGCAGTTCTTC. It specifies CASSYLAGGPAMAEQFF.

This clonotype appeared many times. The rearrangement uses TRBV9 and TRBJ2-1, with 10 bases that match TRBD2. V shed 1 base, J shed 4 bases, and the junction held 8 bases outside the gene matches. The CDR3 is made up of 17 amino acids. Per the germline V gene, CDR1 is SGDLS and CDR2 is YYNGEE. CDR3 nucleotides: TGTGCCAGCAGCGTAACTCCTAGCGGGGGACCATACAATGAGCAGTTCTTC. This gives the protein CASSVTPSGGPYNEQFF. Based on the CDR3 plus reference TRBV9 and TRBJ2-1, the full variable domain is DSGVTQTPKHLITATGQRVTLRCSPRSGDLSVYWYQQSLDQGLQFLIQYYNGEERAKGNILERFSAQQFPDLHSELNLSSLELGDSALYFCASSVTPSGGPYNEQFFGPGTRLTVL.

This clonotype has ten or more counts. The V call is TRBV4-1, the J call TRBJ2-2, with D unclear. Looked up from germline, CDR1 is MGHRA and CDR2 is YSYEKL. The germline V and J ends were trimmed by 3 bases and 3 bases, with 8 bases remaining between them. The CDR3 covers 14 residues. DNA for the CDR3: TGCGCCAGCAGCCAGCAACCGTACACCGGGGAGCTGTTTTTT. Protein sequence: CASSQQPYTGELFF.

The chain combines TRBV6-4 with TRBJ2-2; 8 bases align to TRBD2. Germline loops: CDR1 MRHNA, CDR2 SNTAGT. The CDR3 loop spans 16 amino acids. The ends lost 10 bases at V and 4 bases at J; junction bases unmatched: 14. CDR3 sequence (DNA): TGTGCCACCAGCACCCGGGAAGCGGGGGCCACCGGGGAGCTGTTTTTT. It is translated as CATSTREAGATGELFF.

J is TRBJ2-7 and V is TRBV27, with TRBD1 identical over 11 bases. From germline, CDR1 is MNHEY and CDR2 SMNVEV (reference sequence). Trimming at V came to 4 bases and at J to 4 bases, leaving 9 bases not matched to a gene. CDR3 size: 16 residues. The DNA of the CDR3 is TGTGCCAGCAGTTCTTGGACAGGGGGCGTCGGGTACGAGCAGTACTTC. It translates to CASSSWTGGVGYEQYF.

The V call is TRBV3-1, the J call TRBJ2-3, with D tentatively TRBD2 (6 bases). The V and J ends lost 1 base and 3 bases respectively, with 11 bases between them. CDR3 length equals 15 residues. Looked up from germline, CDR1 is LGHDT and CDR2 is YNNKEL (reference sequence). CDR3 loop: CASSQGPGRTDTQYF. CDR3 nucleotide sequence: TGTGCCAGCAGCCAAGGACCAGGGAGGACAGATACGCAGTATTTT.

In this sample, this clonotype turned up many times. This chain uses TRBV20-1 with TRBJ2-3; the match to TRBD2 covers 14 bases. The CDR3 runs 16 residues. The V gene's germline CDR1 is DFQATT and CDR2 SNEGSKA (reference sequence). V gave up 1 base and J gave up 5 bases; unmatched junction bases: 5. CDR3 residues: CSARVGTSGGRDTQYF. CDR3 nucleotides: TGCAGTGCTAGAGTCGGGACTAGCGGGGGACGAGATACGCAGTATTTT.

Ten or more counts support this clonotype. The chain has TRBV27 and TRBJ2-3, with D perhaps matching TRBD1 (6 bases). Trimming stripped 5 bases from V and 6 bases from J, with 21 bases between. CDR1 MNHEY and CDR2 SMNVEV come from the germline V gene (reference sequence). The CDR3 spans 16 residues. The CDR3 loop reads CASSPLRGGRGDTQYF. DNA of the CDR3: TGTGCCAGCAGTCCCCTTAGAGGGGGAAGGGGGGATACGCAGTATTTT.

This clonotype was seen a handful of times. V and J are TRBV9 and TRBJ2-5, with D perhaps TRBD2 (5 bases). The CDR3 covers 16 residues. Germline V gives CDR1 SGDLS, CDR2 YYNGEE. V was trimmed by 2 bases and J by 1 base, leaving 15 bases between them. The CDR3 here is CASSVGMSGTQETQYF. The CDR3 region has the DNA TGTGCCAGCAGCGTGGGGATGAGCGGAACCCAAGAGACCCAGTACTTC. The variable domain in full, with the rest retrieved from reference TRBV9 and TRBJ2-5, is DSGVTQTPKHLITATGQRVTLRCSPRSGDLSVYWYQQSLDQGLQFLIQYYNGEERAKGNILERFSAQQFPDLHSELNLSSLELGDSALYFCASSVGMSGTQETQYFGPGTRLLVL.

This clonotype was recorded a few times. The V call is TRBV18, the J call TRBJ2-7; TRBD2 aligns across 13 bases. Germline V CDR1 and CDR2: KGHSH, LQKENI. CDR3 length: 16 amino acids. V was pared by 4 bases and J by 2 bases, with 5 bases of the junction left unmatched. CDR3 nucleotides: TGTGCCAGCTCACACGGGACTAGCGGGGATGCCTACGAGCAGTACTTC. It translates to CASSHGTSGDAYEQYF.

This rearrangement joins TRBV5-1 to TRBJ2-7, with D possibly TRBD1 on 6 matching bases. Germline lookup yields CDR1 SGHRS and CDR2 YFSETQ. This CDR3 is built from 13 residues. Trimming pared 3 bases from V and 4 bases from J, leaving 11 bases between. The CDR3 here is CASSSDRLYEQYF. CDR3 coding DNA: TGCGCCAGCAGCTCGGACAGATTATACGAGCAGTACTTC.